This T cell receptor (beta chain) was captured in a study of patients and donors after allogeneic stem cell transplantation. TCRdb passed the RT-PCR reads through MiXCR, listing each CDR3 protein once. The table records around 90,000 distinct CDR3 sequences, approximately 49% of them present only once. The CDR3 spans 15 residues. The V gene lost 3 bases and the J gene lost 6 bases, with 16 bases spanning the gap. Germline V lookup: CDR1 LNHNV, CDR2 YYDKDF (reference sequence). Material: blood, either unsorted or a sorted T cell fraction (not recorded which). The clonotype originates from a human donor who was either an allogeneic HSCT recipient or a stem cell or donor lymphocyte infusion donor (not recorded which). It is not recorded whose cells these are; they may come from a transplant donor. V gene TRBV15 combines with J gene TRBJ2-3; perhaps TRBD2 as D (6 bases). The CDR3 region is CATSRVGRVEDTQYF. Here the CDR3 DNA reads TGTGCCACCAGCAGGGTCGGGAGAGTTGAGGATACGCAGTATTTT.